This record covers a single T cell receptor (beta chain). Per germline, CDR1 MNHEY and CDR2 SVGAGI. The CDR3 is made up of 13 amino acids. V gave up 6 bases and J gave up 8 bases, with 14 bases separating them. This specimen belongs to a study of blood T cell repertoires in COVID-19. Study overall: The study drew acute and convalescent COVID-19 samples from the United States, Italy and Spain. The analysed material was cDNA or gDNA that came from T cells, B-cell-depleted T cells, or PBMCs.

In the authors' methods: Estimation of nucleated cell counts relied on the amplification of reference gene primers. Only in-frame clones appear in the TCRdb table, and some are missing; sequencing was by immunoSEQ multiplex PCR. The DNA was the basis for D and trimming; V, J and clone size are from that table. Of around 180,000 clones listed, 80% to 90% are singletons. This TCR derives from a man aged 55 to 70 with acute or convalescent COVID-19. Sequencing was carried out using peripheral blood. The chain combines TRBV6-5 with TRBJ2-1, with a weak D call TRBD1 (6 bases). The CDR3 DNA sequence: TGTGCCAGCAGCACCAACCAGGGGTATGAGCAGTTCTTC. Translation: CASSTNQGYEQFF.